The rows below give T cell receptor beta chains drawn from one sample of a study of CD8+ T cells in alopecia areata. Profiled with immunoSEQ multiplex PCR; TCRdb holds only in-frame clones, not every one. There are 150,000 or so clones in the sample; around three fifths occur only once, and about 0.94% lies in the top ten. The sample in question was CD4+ T cells sorted from blood, obtained at week 4, from a patient treated with tofacitinib. The source is a human donor with alopecia areata. The CDR3 runs from the conserved cysteine through the conserved F or W. A D gene is named only where the DNA matches it firmly. Size is omitted from some rows. Given values are once, few, many or a class for expanded clones.

few,TRBD1,TRBV5-1,TRBJ1-2,CASSLGGGDGYGYTF,TGCGCCAGCAGCTTGGGAGGGGGCGACGGCTATGGCTACACCTTC
NA,TRBD2,TRBV18,TRBJ2-3,CASSGGLDTQYF,TGTGCCAGCTCGGGAGGGTTGGATACGCAGTATTTT
NA,TRBD1,TRBV4-1,TRBJ2-2,CASSAGGNTGELFF,TGCGCCAGCAGCGCAGGGGGGAACACCGGGGAGCTGTTTTTT
NA,TRBD2,TRBV29-1,TRBJ2-5,CSVVGRAQETQYF,TGCAGCGTTGTAGGGAGGGCTCAAGAGACCCAGTACTTC
NA,NA,TRBV29-1,TRBJ2-5,CSVGETFGETQYF,TGCAGCGTTGGAGAGACATTCGGGGAGACCCAGTACTTC
NA,NA,TRBV27,TRBJ2-4,CASSTQGAGAKNIQYF,TGTGCCAGCAGCACCCAAGGGGCTGGGGCCAAAAACATTCAGTACTTC
NA,NA,TRBV4-1,TRBJ1-2,CASSQGQASNYGYTF,TGCGCCAGCAGCCAAGGACAGGCGAGTAACTATGGCTACACCTTC
NA,NA,TRBV29-1,TRBJ2-5,CSVEFRGQYF,TGCAGCGTTGAATTCCGAGGCCAGTACTTC
NA,NA,TRBV7-9,TRBJ2-6,CASSLYGSGANVLTF,TGTGCCAGCAGCTTATACGGGTCTGGGGCCAACGTCCTGACTTTC
NA,NA,TRBV4-1,TRBJ2-3,CASSQGRGDSTDTQYF,TGCGCCAGCAGCCAAGGGCGCGGGGATAGCACAGATACGCAGTATTTT
few,TRBD2,TRBV7-8,TRBJ2-7,CASSLLAGAYEQYF,TGTGCCAGCAGCTTACTAGCGGGGGCCTACGAGCAGTACTTC
NA,NA,TRBV4-3,TRBJ1-2,CASSPAGTNLYGYTF,TGCGCCAGCAGCCCAGCCGGGACGAACCTCTATGGCTACACCTTC
once,NA,TRBV30,TRBJ1-5,CAWSATGISNQPQHF,TGTGCCTGGAGCGCCACAGGGATAAGCAATCAGCCCCAGCATTTT
many,NA,TRBV27,TRBJ2-3,CASSFQFEDTQYF,TGTGCCAGCAGTTTCCAATTTGAGGATACGCAGTATTTT
NA,NA,TRBV29-1,TRBJ2-5,CSSVLGETQYF,TGCAGCTCAGTCCTAGGGGAGACCCAGTACTTC
once,NA,TRBV29-1,TRBJ2-7,CSVAIERSYEQYF,TGCAGCGTTGCGATAGAAAGATCCTACGAGCAGTACTTC
NA,TRBD2,TRBV19,TRBJ2-1,CASRLTSGVYNEQFF,TGTGCCAGTAGGCTAACTAGCGGGGTGTACAATGAGCAGTTCTTC
NA,TRBD1,TRBV27,TRBJ1-6,CASSLLGQGLRSPLHF,TGTGCCAGCAGTTTACTCGGACAGGGGCTACGTTCACCCCTCCACTTT
few,TRBD1,TRBV7-2,TRBJ2-7,CASSKTGTGAFYEQYF,TGTGCCAGCAGCAAGACCGGGACAGGGGCCTTCTACGAGCAGTACTTC
NA,TRBD1,TRBV30,TRBJ2-5,CAWSPTGGETQYF,TGTGCCTGGAGTCCTACAGGGGGAGAGACCCAGTACTTC
NA,NA,TRBV29-1,TRBJ2-1,CSVDQTGIYNEQFF,TGCAGCGTTGATCAAACGGGAATCTACAATGAGCAGTTCTTC
few,NA,TRBV2,TRBJ1-5,CASSGGGQGHQPQHF,TGTGCCAGCAGTGGGGGGGGCCAGGGCCATCAGCCCCAGCATTTT
NA,NA,TRBV25-1,TRBJ2-4,CASSAGNIQYF,TGTGCCAGCAGTGCGGGAAACATTCAGTACTTC
few,NA,TRBV5-1,TRBJ1-1,CASSDRPNTEAFF,TGCGCCAGCAGCGACAGGCCGAACACTGAAGCTTTCTTT
NA,NA,TRBV9,TRBJ1-2,CASSVGVGGYGYTF,TGTGCCAGCAGCGTAGGGGTGGGCGGGTATGGCTACACCTTC
few,TRBD1,TRBV6-6,TRBJ1-5,CASSLSDRVNQPQHF,TGTGCCAGCAGCTTATCGGACAGGGTTAATCAGCCCCAGCATTTT
NA,NA,TRBV2,TRBJ2-6,CASSERRRDNSGANVLTF,TGTGCCAGCAGTGAAAGGAGGCGGGACAACTCTGGGGCCAACGTCCTGACTTTC
NA,NA,TRBV29-1,TRBJ1-1,CSVVGPLNTEAFF,TGCAGCGTTGTAGGTCCCTTGAACACTGAAGCTTTCTTT
once,NA,TRBV14,TRBJ2-1,CASSPTSAYNEQFF,TGTGCCAGCAGCCCTACGAGTGCGTACAATGAGCAGTTCTTC
NA,TRBD1,TRBV7-9,TRBJ1-5,CASSRQGDQPQHF,TGTGCCAGCAGTCGACAGGGGGATCAGCCCCAGCATTTT
NA,NA,TRBV5-6,TRBJ1-5,CASSLGPESNQPQHF,TGTGCCAGCAGCTTAGGGCCCGAGAGCAATCAGCCCCAGCATTTT
NA,NA,TRBV29-1,TRBJ2-7,CSADRGGSEQYF,TGCAGCGCCGACAGGGGAGGGTCCGAGCAGTACTTC
NA,TRBD1,TRBV5-1,TRBJ2-7,CASSSGQGYEQYF,TGCGCCAGCAGTTCGGGACAGGGCTACGAGCAGTACTTC
NA,TRBD1,TRBV29-1,TRBJ2-2,CSVERRQGSTGELFF,TGCAGCGTTGAACGCCGACAGGGTAGCACCGGGGAGCTGTTTTTT
NA,NA,TRBV6-1,TRBJ1-5,CASALSGGNQPQHF,TGTGCCAGCGCTCTATCGGGAGGCAATCAGCCCCAGCATTTT
NA,NA,TRBV5-1,TRBJ2-3,CASNLGGTVTDTQYF,TGCGCCAGCAACCTGGGGGGGACAGTCACAGATACGCAGTATTTT
NA,NA,TRBV12-5,TRBJ1-1,CATPPRSNTEAFF,TGTGCTACCCCACCGAGATCGAACACTGAAGCTTTCTTT
NA,TRBD2,TRBV29-1,TRBJ2-5,CSVGLPGLRETQYF,TGCAGCGTTGGCTTACCGGGACTAAGGGAGACCCAGTACTTC
NA,NA,TRBV2,TRBJ2-5,CASRGNQETQYF,TGTGCCAGCAGGGGCAACCAAGAGACCCAGTACTTC
NA,NA,TRBV27,TRBJ1-2,CASSFLGGYGYTF,TGTGCCAGCAGTTTCCTTGGGGGCTATGGCTACACCTTC
NA,NA,TRBV5-1,TRBJ2-1,CASSFTGSSYNEQFF,TGCGCCAGCAGCTTTACAGGGAGCTCCTACAATGAGCAGTTCTTC
few,NA,TRBV19,TRBJ1-6,CASSIIPSRDSPLHF,TGTGCCAGTAGTATAATTCCGTCTCGGGATTCACCCCTCCACTTT
once,NA,TRBV30,TRBJ2-2,CAWSVDGSTGELFF,TGTGCCTGGAGTGTCGATGGGAGCACCGGGGAGCTGTTTTTT
few,NA,TRBV15,TRBJ2-6,CATRDSGANVLTF,TGTGCCACCAGGGACTCGGGGGCCAACGTCCTGACTTTC
NA,TRBD1,TRBV4-2,TRBJ2-6,CASSQVGTGGANVLTF,TGTGCCAGCAGCCAAGTCGGGACAGGGGGGGCCAACGTCCTGACTTTC
NA,TRBD2,TRBV7-2,TRBJ2-2,CASSTRTSASGELFF,TGTGCCAGCAGCACTCGGACTAGCGCGAGCGGGGAGCTGTTTTTT
NA,NA,TRBV7-9,TRBJ1-4,CASSPGAGNLYEKLFF,TGTGCCAGCAGCCCAGGTGCCGGGAACCTATATGAAAAACTGTTTTTT
NA,NA,TRBV29-1,TRBJ2-7,CSAVRGGEQYF,TGCAGCGCTGTCAGGGGAGGCGAGCAGTACTTC